The clone carrying this T cell receptor (beta chain) has only one observation. What it binds is not known. This specimen comes from a study of cytomegalovirus exposure and HLA in healthy donors. CDR3 length equals 12 residues. Per germline, CDR1 GTSNPN and CDR2 SVGIG (reference sequence). The V end lost 4 bases, the J end lost 8 bases, and 9 bases lay between the germline ends. The PCR made use of 60 Vbeta and 13 Jbeta primers. Only in-frame clones appear in the TCRdb table, and some are missing; sequencing was by immunoSEQ multiplex PCR. The repertoire has some 150,000 clones, approximately 80% of them found once; the top ten carry approximately 4%. Overall study findings and caveats: A later analysis reportedly found that, within productive TCRs, an Asian-associated ancestry cluster had fewer N-insertions than the mean observed across the approximately 700 donors.

V usage is TRBV30 and J usage is TRBJ1-6; no clear D gene. The receptor comes from a man aged 18 to 30 in good health and CMV-seronegative. Sequencing was carried out using PBMCs. The CDR3 DNA reads TGTGCCTGGACTCCGGGATATTCACCCCTCCACTTT. Its protein product is CAWTPGYSPLHF.